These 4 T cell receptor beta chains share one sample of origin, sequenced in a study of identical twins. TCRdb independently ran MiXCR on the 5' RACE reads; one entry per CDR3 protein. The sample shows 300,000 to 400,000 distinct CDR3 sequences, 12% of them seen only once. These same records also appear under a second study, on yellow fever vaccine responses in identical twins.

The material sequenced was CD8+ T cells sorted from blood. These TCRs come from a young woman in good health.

CDR3 sequence reads: CRAFCEQFF. The CDR3 coding sequence is TGCAGAGCCTTCTGTGAGCAGTTCTTC. The V and J genes are TRBV29-1 and TRBJ2-1, with D uncertain. Germline V gene sequence: CDR1 SQVTM, CDR2 ANQGSEA. This CDR3 region has 9 residues.

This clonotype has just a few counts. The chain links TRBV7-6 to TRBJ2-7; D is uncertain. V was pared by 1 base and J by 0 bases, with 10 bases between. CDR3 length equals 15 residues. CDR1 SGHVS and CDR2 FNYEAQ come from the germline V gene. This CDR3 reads CASSLVGPNSYEQYF. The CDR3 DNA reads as TGTGCCAGCAGCTTAGTTGGCCCGAACTCCTACGAGCAGTACTTC.

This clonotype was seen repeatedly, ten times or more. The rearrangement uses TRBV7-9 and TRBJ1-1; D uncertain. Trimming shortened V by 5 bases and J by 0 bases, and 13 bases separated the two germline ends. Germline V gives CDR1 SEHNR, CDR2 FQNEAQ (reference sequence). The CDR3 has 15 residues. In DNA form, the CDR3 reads TGTGCCAGCAGCCCGTCGGCAGCCATGAACACTGAAGCTTTCTTT. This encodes CASSPSAAMNTEAFF.

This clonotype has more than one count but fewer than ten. This CDR3 reads CASSPEPGISYEQYF. DNA of the CDR3: TGTGCCAGCAGCCCCGAACCAGGGATTTCCTACGAGCAGTACTTC. The rearrangement uses TRBV3-1 and TRBJ2-7; tentatively, D is TRBD1 (5 bases). V dropped 4 bases and J dropped 1 base, with 14 bases sitting between them. Germline V gene data show CDR1 as LGHDT and CDR2 as YNNKEL (reference sequence). The CDR3 runs to 15 residues.